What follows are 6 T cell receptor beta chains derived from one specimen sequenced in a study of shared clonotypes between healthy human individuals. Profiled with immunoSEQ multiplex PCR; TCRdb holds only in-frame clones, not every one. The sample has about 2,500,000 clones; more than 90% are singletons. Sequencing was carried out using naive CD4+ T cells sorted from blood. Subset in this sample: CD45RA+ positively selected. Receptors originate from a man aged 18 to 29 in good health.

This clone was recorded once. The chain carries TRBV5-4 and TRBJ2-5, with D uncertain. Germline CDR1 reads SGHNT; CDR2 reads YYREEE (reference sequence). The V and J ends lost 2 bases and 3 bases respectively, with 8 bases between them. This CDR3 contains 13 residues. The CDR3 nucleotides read TGTGCCAGCAGCTTCTGGGCGGAAGAGACCCAGTACTTC. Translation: CASSFWAEETQYF.

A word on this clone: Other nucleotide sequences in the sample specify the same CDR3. CDR3 DNA sequence: TGTGCCAGCAGTTACTTCTCCACAGATACGCAGTATTTT. Its protein is CASSYFSTDTQYF. The chain links TRBV6-6 to TRBJ2-3; D is unclear. Trimming took 1 base from V and 2 from J, leaving 4 bases between them. Looked up from germline, CDR1 is MNHNY and CDR2 is SVGAGI (reference sequence). The CDR3 consists of 13 residues.

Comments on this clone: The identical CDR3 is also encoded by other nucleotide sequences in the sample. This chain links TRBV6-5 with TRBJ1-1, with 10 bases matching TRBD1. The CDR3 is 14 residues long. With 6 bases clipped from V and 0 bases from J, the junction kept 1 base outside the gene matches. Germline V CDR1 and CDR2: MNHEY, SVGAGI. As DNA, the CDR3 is TGTGCCAGCAGGGGACAGGGGTTGAACACTGAAGCTTTCTTT. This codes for CASRGQGLNTEAFF.

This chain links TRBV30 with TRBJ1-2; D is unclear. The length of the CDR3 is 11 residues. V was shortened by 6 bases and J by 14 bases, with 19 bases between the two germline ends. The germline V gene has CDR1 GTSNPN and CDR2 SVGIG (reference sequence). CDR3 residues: CACNVDLRGTF. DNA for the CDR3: TGTGCCTGCAATGTGGACCTCAGAGGTACCTTC.

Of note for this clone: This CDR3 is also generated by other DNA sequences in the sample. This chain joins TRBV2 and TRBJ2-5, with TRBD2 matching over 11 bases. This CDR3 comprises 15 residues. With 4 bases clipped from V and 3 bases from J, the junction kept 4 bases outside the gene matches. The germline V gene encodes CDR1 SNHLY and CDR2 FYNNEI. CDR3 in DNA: TGTGCCAGCAGTGGGTTAGCGGGGGGGAAAGAGACCCAGTACTTC. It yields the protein CASSGLAGGKETQYF.

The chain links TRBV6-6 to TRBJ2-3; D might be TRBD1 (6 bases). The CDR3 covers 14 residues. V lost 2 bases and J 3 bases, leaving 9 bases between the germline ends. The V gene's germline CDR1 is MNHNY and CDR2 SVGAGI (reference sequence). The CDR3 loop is CASSYHGTTDTQYF. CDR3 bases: TGTGCCAGCAGTTACCACGGGACAACAGATACGCAGTATTTT.